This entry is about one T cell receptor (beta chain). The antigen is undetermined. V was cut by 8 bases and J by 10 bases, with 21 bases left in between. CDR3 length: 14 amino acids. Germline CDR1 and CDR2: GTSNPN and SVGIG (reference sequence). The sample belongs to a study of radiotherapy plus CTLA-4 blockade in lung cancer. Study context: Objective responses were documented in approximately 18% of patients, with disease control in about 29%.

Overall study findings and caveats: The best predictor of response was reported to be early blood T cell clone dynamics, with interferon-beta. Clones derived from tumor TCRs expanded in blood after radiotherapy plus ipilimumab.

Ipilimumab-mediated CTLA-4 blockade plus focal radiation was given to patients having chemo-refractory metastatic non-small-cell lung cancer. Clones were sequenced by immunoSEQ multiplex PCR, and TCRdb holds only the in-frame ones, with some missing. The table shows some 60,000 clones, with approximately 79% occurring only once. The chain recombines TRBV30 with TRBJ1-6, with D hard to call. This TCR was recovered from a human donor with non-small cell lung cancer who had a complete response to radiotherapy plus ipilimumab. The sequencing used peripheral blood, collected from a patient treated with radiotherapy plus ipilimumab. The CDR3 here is CATKKVRTGSPLHF. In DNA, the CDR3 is TGTGCCACAAAGAAGGTCAGGACTGGATCACCCCTCCACTTT.